The 19 T cell receptor beta chains below come from one sample, sequenced in a study of OX40 agonist ivuxolimab in advanced cancers. Method: immunoSEQ multiplex PCR; TCRdb's copy keeps in-frame clones and lacks some. The sample lists over 25,000 clones, around 90% occurring once. The specimen was CD4+ or CD8+ T cells sorted from blood, collected in a trial of the OX40 agonist ivuxolimab. All receptors derive from an adult with an advanced solid tumor such as melanoma, head and neck, liver or kidney cancer.

The chain employs TRBV4-1 and TRBJ1-3; the D is unclear. Per the germline V gene, CDR1 is MGHRA and CDR2 is YSYEKL. The CDR3 is 14 amino acids. V gave up 1 base and J gave up 2 bases, with 6 bases separating them. The CDR3 DNA is TGCGCCAGCAGCCAAGTTAGGCCTGGAAACACCATATATTTT. Translation: CASSQVRPGNTIYF.

The chain links TRBV6-5 to TRBJ1-4, with 7 bases lining up with TRBD1. V was pared by 5 bases and J by 3 bases, with 3 bases of the junction left unmatched. CDR3 size: 14 residues. In germline, CDR1 is MNHEY, CDR2 SVGAGI. Written as DNA, the CDR3 is TGTGCCAGCAGTCCGGGACAGCCTAATGAAAAACTGTTTTTT. Its translation: CASSPGQPNEKLFF.

The genes are TRBV7-6 and TRBJ2-3; 7 bases map to TRBD2. The V gene end was trimmed by 8 bases and the J gene end by 0 bases; junction bases not matched to a gene: 5. This CDR3 spans 14 amino acids. Germline lookup yields CDR1 SGHVS and CDR2 FNYEAQ. CDR3 nucleotides: TGTGCCAGCGGAGCGGGGTTAAGCACAGATACGCAGTATTTT. It codes for CASGAGLSTDTQYF.

This clone appeared a single time. The rearrangement links TRBV25-1 to TRBJ1-2; D may be TRBD1 (5 bases). Germline assignment: CDR1 MGHDK and CDR2 SYGVNS. V lost 3 bases, J lost 4 bases, and 24 bases lay in between. There are 18 residues in the CDR3. This CDR3 reads CASSDSLPGTPNFYGYTF. The CDR3 region has the DNA TGTGCCAGCAGTGACAGCCTACCCGGGACTCCGAACTTCTATGGCTACACCTTC.

The chain uses TRBV7-9 and TRBJ1-5, with a tentative D call TRBD1 (5 bases). The ends were cut back, 5 bases at V and 3 bases at J, with 11 bases in the middle. The CDR3 runs 14 residues. From germline, CDR1 is SEHNR and CDR2 FQNEAQ (reference sequence). The CDR3 is CASSIGGYNQPQHF. The CDR3 nucleotides are TGTGCCAGCAGCATCGGGGGATACAATCAGCCCCAGCATTTT.

CDR3: CASSISEPGLAGDRYNEQFF. CDR3 DNA: TGTGCCAGTAGTATATCAGAACCGGGACTAGCGGGAGATAGGTACAATGAGCAGTTCTTC. This chain joins TRBV19 and TRBJ2-1, with 14 nucleotides matching TRBD2. Trimming removed 2 bases from V and 4 bases from J; junction bases left unmatched: 13. In germline, CDR1 is LNHDA, CDR2 SQIVND (reference sequence). The length of the CDR3 is 20 residues. Complete variable domain (other parts from reference TRBV19 and TRBJ2-1): DGGITQSPKYLFRKEGQNVTLSCEQNLNHDAMYWYRQDPGQGLRLIYYSQIVNDFQKGDIAEGYSVSREKKESFPLTVTSAQKNPTAFYLCASSISEPGLAGDRYNEQFFGPGTRLTVL.

This clone has a single count. This chain uses TRBV19 with TRBJ2-7, with 13 bases lining up with TRBD2. There are 13 residues in the CDR3. After removal of 5 bases from V and 7 bases from J, the junction contained 2 bases not matched to a gene. Germline CDR1 LNHDA, CDR2 SQIVND (reference sequence). CDR3 in DNA: TGTGCCAGTAGTCCGACTAGCGGGAGGGAGCAGTACTTC. It yields the protein CASSPTSGREQYF.

V is TRBV2 and J is TRBJ2-1, with D perhaps matching TRBD2 (7 bases). The CDR3 spans 19 residues. The germline V gene encodes CDR1 SNHLY and CDR2 FYNNEI. V was trimmed by 1 base and J by 1 base, leaving 20 bases between them. CDR3 amino acids: CASSEEVVGGAYSYNEQFF. CDR3 in DNA: TGTGCCAGCAGTGAAGAAGTAGTTGGGGGGGCCTATTCCTACAATGAGCAGTTCTTC.

V gene TRBV6-5 combines with J gene TRBJ2-7; tentatively, D is TRBD1 or TRBD2 (6 bases each). From germline, CDR1 is MNHEY and CDR2 SVGAGI. The V and J ends lost 6 bases and 0 bases respectively, with 15 bases between them. CDR3 length: 15 residues. For the CDR3, the DNA is TGTGCCAGCAGCTCCCCCGAGGGGGGCTCCTACGAGCAGTACTTC. It specifies CASSSPEGGSYEQYF.

The chain uses TRBV29-1 and TRBJ2-5; the D gene is possibly TRBD2 (5 bases). The germline V gene encodes CDR1 SQVTM and CDR2 ANQGSEA. Trimming cost V 4 bases and J 1 base, with 16 bases left between them. The CDR3 contains 15 residues. CDR3 residues: CSVVGLLGVQETQYF. Written as DNA, the CDR3 is TGCAGCGTTGTGGGCCTCCTCGGGGTCCAAGAGACCCAGTACTTC. Using reference TRBV29-1 and TRBJ2-5 for the parts outside the CDR3, the full variable domain is SAVISQKPSRDICQRGTSLTIQCQVDSQVTMMFWYRQQPGQSLTLIATANQGSEATYESGFVIDKFPISRPNLTFSTLTVSNMSPEDSSIYLCSVVGLLGVQETQYFGPGTRLLVL.

The chain combines TRBV6-1 with TRBJ1-1; maybe TRBD1 (5 bases). CDR1 MNHNS and CDR2 SASEGT come from the germline V gene. The CDR3 totals 12 residues. Between the trimmed V and J ends, which lost 6 bases and 0 bases, there was a span of 5 bases. This CDR3 reads CASRGLNTEAFF. CDR3 coding DNA: TGTGCCAGCAGGGGACTGAACACTGAAGCTTTCTTT.

V gene TRBV2 combines with J gene TRBJ2-1; no definite D call. The CDR3 spans 12 residues. V was shortened by 8 bases and J by 8 bases, with 13 bases between the two germline ends. The germline CDR1 and CDR2 sequences are SNHLY and FYNNEI. The CDR3 protein is CASFGPADEQFF. The CDR3 region has the DNA TGTGCCAGCTTTGGGCCTGCCGATGAGCAGTTCTTC.

The chain couples TRBV7-9 to TRBJ1-2, with a tentative D call TRBD1 (5 bases). V gave up 1 base and J gave up 2 bases, with 8 bases separating them. Germline loops: CDR1 SEHNR, CDR2 FQNEAQ (reference sequence). This CDR3 spans 14 amino acids. The CDR3 protein is CASSLEGFNYGYTF. CDR3 coding DNA: TGTGCCAGCAGCTTAGAGGGGTTCAACTATGGCTACACCTTC.

This clone was detected once. CDR3 nucleotides: TGTGCCAGCAGCTTAGGTTACGGGACCGGGGAGCTGTTTTTT. It is translated as CASSLGYGTGELFF. The V and J genes are TRBV7-8 and TRBJ2-2; D unresolved. The germline V gene encodes CDR1 SGHVS and CDR2 FQNEAQ. V was trimmed by 1 base and J by 5 bases, leaving 8 bases between them. This CDR3 region has 14 residues.

The J gene is TRBJ2-1, the V gene TRBV7-6; 12 bases align to TRBD2. Germline CDR1 SGHVS, CDR2 FNYEAQ. The junction had 8 bases not matched to a gene; V was cut back by 5 bases and J by 0 bases. The CDR3 contains 18 residues. In DNA, the CDR3 is TGTGCCAGCAGCAGCGGACTAGCGGGACACTTCTCCTACAATGAGCAGTTCTTC. Encoded protein: CASSSGLAGHFSYNEQFF.

This clone was picked up one time. The chain couples TRBV2 to TRBJ1-5, with no clear D. The CDR3 extends over 13 amino acids. CDR1 and CDR2 (germline): SNHLY, FYNNEI. V lost 6 bases, J lost 3 bases, and 9 bases lay in between. The CDR3 DNA reads as TGTGCCAGCAGGGTGACTTCCAATCAGCCCCAGCATTTT. Amino acid sequence: CASRVTSNQPQHF.

This chain links TRBV2 with TRBJ2-6; a possible D gene is TRBD1 (6 bases). The germline gives CDR1 SNHLY, CDR2 FYNNEI. The CDR3 covers 14 residues. V was trimmed by 6 bases and J by 2 bases, leaving 8 bases between them. DNA of the CDR3: TGTGCCAGCAGAGGACAGACTGGGGCCAACGTCCTGACTTTC. It codes for CASRGQTGANVLTF.

This clone was seen a single time. V usage is TRBV5-1 and J usage is TRBJ1-2; D perhaps matches TRBD1 (5 bases). CDR1 is SGHRS, CDR2 YFSETQ, per germline. V was clipped by 1 base and J by 6 bases, with 16 bases between them. The CDR3 has 15 residues. The CDR3 nucleotides read TGCGCCAGCAGCTTGAATTATTGGGGGAAGGATGGCTACACCTTC. It specifies CASSLNYWGKDGYTF.

The gene calls are TRBV6-1 and TRBJ1-3; the D gene is possibly TRBD1 (6 bases). Germline V gives CDR1 MNHNS, CDR2 SASEGT. The CDR3 consists of 14 residues. The V end was cut by 7 bases, the J end by 1 base, with 11 bases between. CDR3 loop: CASTKDSSGNTIYF. The CDR3 DNA is TGTGCCAGCACCAAGGACAGTTCTGGAAACACCATATATTTT.